This TCR beta chain was documented in a study of T cells in Graves' hyperthyroidism and ophthalmopathy. Study-level background: Peripheral blood was obtained at initial diagnosis, preceding any treatment.

This clonotype was picked up a small number of times. The antigen is not known. Overall study findings and caveats: From stable hyperthyroidism, ophthalmopathy was set apart by a 13 V-J model. Also found in blood were most expanded thyroid clonotypes above 0.001. The model's output predicted ophthalmopathy at a median of roughly 6.9 months prior to onset.

The investigators amplified TCR beta CDR3 regions from RNA transcripts. An initial round of RT-PCR targeting the TCR CDR3 relied on the HTBI primer set. One entry per CDR3 protein, called by TCRdb with MiXCR from the multiplex PCR reads. The data contain 600,000 or so distinct CDR3 sequences, approximately 15% of them seen just once; the ten biggest clones take up over 6%. This CDR3 is 15 amino acids long. Germline-derived CDR1 and CDR2 are MGHRA and YSYEKL. The V gene end was trimmed by 1 base and the J gene end by 4 bases; junction bases not matched to a gene: 5. This TCR was recovered from a woman younger than 35 with Graves' ophthalmopathy. Specimen: blood. The chain joins TRBV4-1 to TRBJ2-7; 9 bases agree with TRBD1. The CDR3 DNA follows: TGCGCCAGCAGCCAAGTCGGGACAGGGAAGTACGAGCAGTACTTC. This translates into CASSQVGTGKYEQYF.